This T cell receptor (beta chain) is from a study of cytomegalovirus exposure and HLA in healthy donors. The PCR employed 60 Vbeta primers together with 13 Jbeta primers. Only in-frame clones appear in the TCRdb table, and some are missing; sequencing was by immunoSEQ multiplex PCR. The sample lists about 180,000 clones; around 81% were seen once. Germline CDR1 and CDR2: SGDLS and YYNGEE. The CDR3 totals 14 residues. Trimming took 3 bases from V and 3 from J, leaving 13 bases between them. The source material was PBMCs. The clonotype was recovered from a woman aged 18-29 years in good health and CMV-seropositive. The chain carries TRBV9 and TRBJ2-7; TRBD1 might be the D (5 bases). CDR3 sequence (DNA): TGTGCCAGCAGCGGAGACAGTTGGGGCTACGAGCAGTACTTC. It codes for CASSGDSWGYEQYF.